The rows below give T cell receptor beta chains drawn from one sample of a study of T-cell memory formation after mild COVID-19. TCRdb reanalysed the 5' RACE reads using MiXCR and keeps one entry per CDR3 protein. The sample consists of over 450,000 distinct CDR3 sequences, roughly 22% of them appearing once. Sequenced input: PBMCs or a T cell subset sorted from them (not recorded which). These TCRs come from an adult woman who had mild COVID-19 (a few samples of this study predate the infection). Cell type and time point are not known. Both conserved end residues are part of each CDR3. D genes are given only for firm matches. The size of a clone is reported for some rows only, either as once, few or many, or as a class for expanded clones.

CDR3 length: 14; D gene: -; clone size: -; J gene: TRBJ2-5; V gene: TRBV4-1; CDR3 DNA: TGCGCCAGCAGCCAAGAGGCCTTTAGGGAGACCCAGTACTTC; CDR3 protein: CASSQEAFRETQYF
CDR3 length: 14; D gene: -; clone size: few; J gene: TRBJ2-5; V gene: TRBV7-9; CDR3 DNA: TGTGCCAGCAGCTTAACACCAGGGAAAGAGACCCAGTACTTC; CDR3 protein: CASSLTPGKETQYF
CDR3 length: 17; D gene: -; clone size: -; J gene: TRBJ2-1; V gene: TRBV15; CDR3 DNA: TGTGCCACCAGCAGAGGCGGGAAAACCAGCTCCTACAATGAGCAGTTCTTC; CDR3 protein: CATSRGGKTSSYNEQFF
CDR3 length: 15; D gene: -; clone size: -; J gene: TRBJ2-5; V gene: TRBV7-9; CDR3 DNA: TGTGCCAGCAGCTTAGAATTTACAGACCAAGAGACCCAGTACTTC; CDR3 protein: CASSLEFTDQETQYF
CDR3 length: 13; D gene: -; clone size: few; J gene: TRBJ2-3; V gene: TRBV12-3/TRBV12-4; CDR3 DNA: TGTGCCACCCTTGGAGGACCCACAGATACGCAGTATTTT; CDR3 protein: CATLGGPTDTQYF
CDR3 length: 12; D gene: -; clone size: few; J gene: TRBJ2-1; V gene: TRBV5-5; CDR3 DNA: TGTGCCAGCAGCCTAGCTACTAGCGAGCAGTTCTTC; CDR3 protein: CASSLATSEQFF
CDR3 length: 17; D gene: -; clone size: few; J gene: TRBJ2-2; V gene: TRBV3-1; CDR3 DNA: TGTGCCAGCAGCCAAGGCGGGGCAGGGCCGAACACCGGGGAGCTGTTTTTT; CDR3 protein: CASSQGGAGPNTGELFF
CDR3 length: 15; D gene: TRBD2; clone size: -; J gene: TRBJ2-3; V gene: TRBV14; CDR3 DNA: TGTGCCAGCAGCCAAGAGCGGACTAGCGGGGGTACGCAGTATTTT; CDR3 protein: CASSQERTSGGTQYF
CDR3 length: 18; D gene: TRBD2; clone size: -; J gene: TRBJ2-7; V gene: TRBV20-1; CDR3 DNA: TGCAGTGCTAGAGGCCGGCTAGCGGGAGGGCCCAGCTCCTACGAGCAGTACTTC; CDR3 protein: CSARGRLAGGPSSYEQYF
CDR3 length: 20; D gene: -; clone size: -; J gene: TRBJ2-7; V gene: TRBV14; CDR3 DNA: TGTGCCAGCAGCCAAGATCGTGATGCAGGGAGAGGCCTACCCACCTACGAGCAGTACTTC; CDR3 protein: CASSQDRDAGRGLPTYEQYF
CDR3 length: 15; D gene: -; clone size: few; J gene: TRBJ2-5; V gene: TRBV27; CDR3 DNA: TGTGCCAGCAGTTTATTCCGAGGTCAAAAAGAGACCCAGTACTTC; CDR3 protein: CASSLFRGQKETQYF
CDR3 length: 14; D gene: -; clone size: few; J gene: TRBJ2-1; V gene: TRBV7-3; CDR3 DNA: TGTGCCAGCAGCGAAGGGGGAGGGCCCTATGAGCAGTTCTTC; CDR3 protein: CASSEGGGPYEQFF
CDR3 length: 15; D gene: -; clone size: -; J gene: TRBJ1-1; V gene: TRBV6-5; CDR3 DNA: TGTGCCAGCAGTGCCCTCGTTCAGATGAACACTGAAGCTTTCTTT; CDR3 protein: CASSALVQMNTEAFF
CDR3 length: 15; D gene: -; clone size: few; J gene: TRBJ2-1; V gene: TRBV12-3/TRBV12-4; CDR3 DNA: TGTGCCAGCAACTTTGAGAGTTTCACAAGCAATGAGCAGTTCTTC; CDR3 protein: CASNFESFTSNEQFF
CDR3 length: 14; D gene: -; clone size: -; J gene: TRBJ2-3; V gene: TRBV7-6; CDR3 DNA: TGTGCCAGCAGCTTGGCCTCTGGGAAAGATACGCAGTATTTT; CDR3 protein: CASSLASGKDTQYF
CDR3 length: 15; D gene: -; clone size: few; J gene: TRBJ1-1; V gene: TRBV5-1; CDR3 DNA: TGCGCCAGCAGCTTGTTGCAGGGAGGGAACACTGAAGCTTTCTTT; CDR3 protein: CASSLLQGGNTEAFF
CDR3 length: 13; D gene: TRBD2; clone size: -; J gene: TRBJ2-7; V gene: TRBV24-1; CDR3 DNA: TGTGCCACCAGTGTTAGCGGGAGGAACGAGCAGTACTTC; CDR3 protein: CATSVSGRNEQYF
CDR3 length: 12; D gene: -; clone size: -; J gene: TRBJ1-3; V gene: TRBV20-1; CDR3 DNA: TGCAGTGCGAGGGGGTCTGGAAACACCATATATTTT; CDR3 protein: CSARGSGNTIYF
CDR3 length: 17; D gene: -; clone size: -; J gene: TRBJ2-3; V gene: TRBV7-6; CDR3 DNA: TGTGCCAGCAGCTTAGCGGGCAGGGGGACTAGCACAGATACGCAGTATTTT; CDR3 protein: CASSLAGRGTSTDTQYF
CDR3 length: 16; D gene: TRBD1; clone size: few; J gene: TRBJ1-2; V gene: TRBV18; CDR3 DNA: TGTGCCAGCTCACCACCGATTGGGACAGGGAGAGGCGGCTACACCTTC; CDR3 protein: CASSPPIGTGRGGYTF
CDR3 length: 14; D gene: TRBD1; clone size: few; J gene: TRBJ2-1; V gene: TRBV5-1; CDR3 DNA: TGCGCCAGCAGCTTCCGGACAGGGCTGGATGAGCAGTTCTTC; CDR3 protein: CASSFRTGLDEQFF
CDR3 length: 15; D gene: TRBD2; clone size: few; J gene: TRBJ2-1; V gene: TRBV5-1; CDR3 DNA: TGCGCCAGCAGCTTGGCGAGCGGGAGCCGCAATGAGCAGTTCTTC; CDR3 protein: CASSLASGSRNEQFF
CDR3 length: 15; D gene: -; clone size: -; J gene: TRBJ1-5; V gene: TRBV7-2; CDR3 DNA: TGTGCCAGCAGCTTAGGTAGCCGGGTAGACCAGCCCCAGCATTTT; CDR3 protein: CASSLGSRVDQPQHF
CDR3 length: 16; D gene: TRBD2; clone size: few; J gene: TRBJ2-7; V gene: TRBV3-1; CDR3 DNA: TGTGCCAGCAGCCAAGGGTTCAGCGGGGGACCCTACGAGCAGTACTTC; CDR3 protein: CASSQGFSGGPYEQYF
CDR3 length: 15; D gene: TRBD1; clone size: few; J gene: TRBJ2-1; V gene: TRBV12-3/TRBV12-4; CDR3 DNA: TGTGCCAGCAGTTCACCGACAGGGGGCTTAGTTGAGCAGTTCTTC; CDR3 protein: CASSSPTGGLVEQFF
CDR3 length: 12; D gene: -; clone size: few; J gene: TRBJ2-3; V gene: TRBV6-2/TRBV6-3; CDR3 DNA: TGTGCCAGCAGTCACTCTCTGGATACGCAGTATTTT; CDR3 protein: CASSHSLDTQYF
CDR3 length: 15; D gene: TRBD1; clone size: -; J gene: TRBJ1-1; V gene: TRBV30; CDR3 DNA: TGTGCCTGGAGTGCCTTGACAGGGAGGATCACTGAAGCTTTCTTT; CDR3 protein: CAWSALTGRITEAFF
CDR3 length: 16; D gene: -; clone size: -; J gene: TRBJ2-2; V gene: TRBV11-2; CDR3 DNA: TGTGCCAGCTCGACCCGTGGAGGGGGCGCAGCCGGGGAGCTGTTTTTT; CDR3 protein: CASSTRGGGAAGELFF
CDR3 length: 13; D gene: -; clone size: few; J gene: TRBJ2-7; V gene: TRBV6-1; CDR3 DNA: TGTGCCAGCAGAAGGGGGGGGAGCTACGAGCAGTACTTC; CDR3 protein: CASRRGGSYEQYF
CDR3 length: 14; D gene: -; clone size: -; J gene: TRBJ2-5; V gene: TRBV7-7; CDR3 DNA: TGTGCCAGCAGCTTAACAGGACTGCAAGAGACCCAGTACTTC; CDR3 protein: CASSLTGLQETQYF
CDR3 length: 15; D gene: TRBD2; clone size: few; J gene: TRBJ2-3; V gene: TRBV9; CDR3 DNA: TGTGCCAGCAGCGTAGAGGCGGGAGCGGTAGATACGCAGTATTTT; CDR3 protein: CASSVEAGAVDTQYF
CDR3 length: 15; D gene: TRBD1; clone size: few; J gene: TRBJ2-2; V gene: TRBV29-1; CDR3 DNA: TGCAGCGTGGGGAAACAGGGGGCCTCGACCGGGGAGCTGTTTTTT; CDR3 protein: CSVGKQGASTGELFF
CDR3 length: 17; D gene: -; clone size: -; J gene: TRBJ2-6; V gene: TRBV19; CDR3 DNA: TGTGCCAGTAGTATAACCGGCAGCTTCTCTGGGGCCAACGTCCTGACTTTC; CDR3 protein: CASSITGSFSGANVLTF
CDR3 length: 14; D gene: -; clone size: -; J gene: TRBJ1-5; V gene: TRBV12-3/TRBV12-4; CDR3 DNA: TGTGCCAGCAGTTTAGCCGGGGGGAACGGACGAGAGCATTTT; CDR3 protein: CASSLAGGNGREHF
CDR3 length: 14; D gene: -; clone size: -; J gene: TRBJ2-7; V gene: TRBV27; CDR3 DNA: TGTGCCAGCAGTTTGCAGGGCATCTCCTACGAGCAGTACTTC; CDR3 protein: CASSLQGISYEQYF
CDR3 length: 14; D gene: TRBD1; clone size: -; J gene: TRBJ1-4; V gene: TRBV20-1; CDR3 DNA: TGCAGTGCTAGCCGCGGGACAGGGAACGAAAAACTGTTTTTT; CDR3 protein: CSASRGTGNEKLFF
CDR3 length: 13; D gene: -; clone size: few; J gene: TRBJ2-7; V gene: TRBV25-1; CDR3 DNA: TGTGCCAGCCTGGATTGGAGCTCCTACGAGCAGTACTTC; CDR3 protein: CASLDWSSYEQYF
CDR3 length: 16; D gene: -; clone size: once; J gene: TRBJ2-2; V gene: TRBV19; CDR3 DNA: TGTGCCAGTAGCTTCTCCCCGGCAGGGCGGACCGGGGAGCTGTTTTTT; CDR3 protein: CASSFSPAGRTGELFF
CDR3 length: 13; D gene: TRBD1; clone size: few; J gene: TRBJ1-1; V gene: TRBV15; CDR3 DNA: TGTGCCACCAGCAGAAACTACGGGACAGGGGCTTTCTTT; CDR3 protein: CATSRNYGTGAFF
CDR3 length: 15; D gene: TRBD1; clone size: -; J gene: TRBJ1-5; V gene: TRBV5-1; CDR3 DNA: TGCGCCAGCAGCTTGGGACAGGGGTTTGATCAGCCCCAGCATTTT; CDR3 protein: CASSLGQGFDQPQHF
CDR3 length: 14; D gene: TRBD1; clone size: once; J gene: TRBJ2-1; V gene: TRBV6-2/TRBV6-3; CDR3 DNA: TGTGCCAGCACCTCTAACAGGGGCCTCAATGAGCAGTTCTTC; CDR3 protein: CASTSNRGLNEQFF
CDR3 length: 15; D gene: TRBD2; clone size: -; J gene: TRBJ2-7; V gene: TRBV20-1; CDR3 DNA: TGCAGTGCTAGAGAGTCTAGCGGGAGGGCCTACGAGCAGTACTTC; CDR3 protein: CSARESSGRAYEQYF
CDR3 length: 14; D gene: -; clone size: -; J gene: TRBJ2-2; V gene: TRBV6-2/TRBV6-3; CDR3 DNA: TGTGCCAGCAGTTACCTCGGCGTCACCGGGGAGCTGTTTTTT; CDR3 protein: CASSYLGVTGELFF
CDR3 length: 16; D gene: -; clone size: -; J gene: TRBJ2-1; V gene: TRBV7-3; CDR3 DNA: TGTGCCAGCAGCCACCTCTTGGCAGGGTCCTACAATGAGCAGTTCTTC; CDR3 protein: CASSHLLAGSYNEQFF